These 19 T cell receptor beta chains share one sample of origin, sequenced in a study of Ad26.COV2.S vaccination and SARS-CoV-2 variants. This table comes from immunoSEQ multiplex PCR, and its TCRdb copy is limited to in-frame clones, with some not included. This table has about 180,000 clones, around nine tenths appearing once. Sequences were derived from peripheral blood, sampled after recovery from COVID-19. The receptors here all came from a human donor who had recovered from COVID-19.

This rearrangement joins TRBV3-1 (or the pseudogene TRBV3-2) to TRBJ1-3, with a possible D match to TRBD1 (6 bases). The CDR3 contains 17 residues. Germline values: CDR1 LGHDT, CDR2 YNNKEL (reference sequence). V gave up 0 bases and J gave up 0 bases, with 12 bases separating them. The DNA for the CDR3 is TGTGCCAGCAGCCAAGATCGCAACAGGGCCTCTGGAAACACCATATATTTT. The encoded protein is CASSQDRNRASGNTIYF.

The rearrangement joins TRBV11-2 to TRBJ2-5, with 15 nucleotides matching TRBD2. CDR1 and CDR2 from the germline V gene are SGHAT and FQNNGV. The CDR3 loop spans 17 amino acids. Trimming at V came to 2 bases and at J to 7 bases, leaving 8 bases not matched to a gene. CDR3 DNA sequence: TGTGCCAGCAGCTTACGCCAGGGACTAGCGGGAGGAGGGACCCAGTACTTC. Translation: CASSLRQGLAGGGTQYF.

V is TRBV7-9 and J is TRBJ2-7; D is perhaps TRBD1 or TRBD2 (6 bases each). In germline, CDR1 is SEHNR, CDR2 FQNEAQ (reference sequence). Trimming removed 3 bases at V and 2 bases at J, with 11 bases between. The CDR3 loop spans 14 amino acids. DNA for the CDR3: TGTGCCAGCAGCTTTGGGGGGCAACCCTACGAGCAGTACTTC. Translated: CASSFGGQPYEQYF.

V and J are TRBV18 and TRBJ1-5; tentative D call: TRBD1 (6 bases). CDR3 length: 13 residues. V was trimmed by 4 bases and J by 5 bases, leaving 9 bases between them. Per germline, CDR1 KGHSH and CDR2 LQKENI. In nucleotides, the CDR3 is TGTGCCAGCTCACGGACAGAGTATCAGCCCCAGCATTTT. Its protein is CASSRTEYQPQHF. The variable domain in full, completed from reference TRBV18 and TRBJ1-5, reads NAGVMQNPRHLVRRRGQEARLRCSPMKGHSHVYWYRQLPEEGLKFMVYLQKENIIDESGMPKERFSAEFPKEGPSILRIQQVVRGDSAAYFCASSRTEYQPQHFGDGTRLSIL.

This chain joins TRBV9 and TRBJ2-1; TRBD2 matches at 7 bases. Germline trimming cut 6 bases from V and 4 bases from J; bases unmatched to any gene: 13. The CDR3 is made up of 16 amino acids. Germline V gene sequence: CDR1 SGDLS, CDR2 YYNGEE. CDR3 sequence reads: CASTPGPAGEYNEQFF. In DNA form, the CDR3 reads TGTGCCAGCACCCCGGGCCCGGCGGGGGAGTACAATGAGCAGTTCTTC.

The chain combines TRBV7-9 with TRBJ2-2; a possible D gene is TRBD1 (6 bases). V was trimmed by 3 bases and J by 1 base, leaving 21 bases between them. Germline assignment: CDR1 SEHNR and CDR2 FQNEAQ (reference sequence). This CDR3 contains 19 residues. The CDR3 sequence is CASSFRDGRDTENTGELFF. DNA for the CDR3: TGTGCCAGCAGCTTTAGGGATGGACGGGACACCGAGAACACCGGGGAGCTGTTTTTT.

The V gene is TRBV5-5, the J gene TRBJ2-7; D is perhaps TRBD1 or TRBD2 (5 bases each). CDR3 length equals 13 residues. CDR1 and CDR2 from the germline V gene are SGHKS and YYEKEE (reference sequence). Between the trimmed V and J ends, which lost 0 bases and 3 bases, there was a span of 7 bases. Written as DNA, the CDR3 is TGTGCCAGCAGCTTGGCAGGGAGCTACGAGCAGTACTTC. This encodes CASSLAGSYEQYF.

This chain links TRBV7-9 with TRBJ2-1; D is unresolved. The CDR3 is 12 residues long. CDR1 and CDR2 (germline): SEHNR, FQNEAQ (reference sequence). Trimming pared 0 bases from V and 10 bases from J, leaving 7 bases between. This CDR3 is CASSLARIEQFF. CDR3 coding DNA: TGTGCCAGCAGCTTAGCGAGAATCGAGCAGTTCTTC.

CDR3 residues: CASSRRAGEYTDTQYF. Here the CDR3 DNA reads TGTGCCAGCAGTCGAAGAGCGGGAGAGTACACAGATACGCAGTATTTT. The V and J genes are TRBV6-6 and TRBJ2-3; 8 bases fit TRBD2. The CDR3 extends over 16 amino acids. The germline gives CDR1 MNHNY, CDR2 SVGAGI (reference sequence). Trimming took 5 bases from V and 2 from J; bases not matched to a gene: 9.

The chain joins TRBV18 to TRBJ2-7; D is unresolved. The CDR3 spans 11 residues. V lost 6 bases and J lost 4, with 7 bases in between. From germline, CDR1 is KGHSH and CDR2 LQKENI. CDR3 residues: CASSPEYEQYF. The CDR3 bases are TGTGCCAGCTCCCCCGAATACGAGCAGTACTTC.

The rearrangement uses TRBV6-5 and TRBJ1-2; D ambiguous. The V gene's germline CDR1 is MNHEY and CDR2 SVGAGI. This CDR3 comprises 13 residues. The V end lost 4 bases, the J end lost 4 bases, and 10 bases lay between the germline ends. DNA for the CDR3: TGTGCCAGCAGTTCCCTGCGTCGCTATGGCTACACCTTC. Amino acids: CASSSLRRYGYTF.

J is TRBJ1-1 and V is TRBV7-2; maybe TRBD1 (6 bases). This CDR3 is built from 14 residues. Trimming shortened V by 0 bases and J by 10 bases, and 15 bases separated the two germline ends. Germline V gene sequence: CDR1 SGHTA, CDR2 FQGNSA. The CDR3 reads CASSLALAGVVAFF. DNA of the CDR3: TGTGCCAGCAGCTTAGCGCTCGCAGGGGTCGTAGCTTTCTTT.

A few counts support this clone. Germline is not matched at one junction end, which may reflect a read error. The rearrangement uses TRBV6-1 and TRBJ1-2; D is undetermined. There are 12 residues in the CDR3. The germline CDR1 and CDR2 sequences are MNHNS and SASEGT. CDR3 DNA sequence: TGTGCCAGCGGTGACAAGGACTATGGCTACACCTTC. Protein sequence: CASGDKDYGYTF.

The rearrangement links TRBV18 to TRBJ2-7; maybe TRBD2 (7 bases). Looked up from germline, CDR1 is KGHSH and CDR2 is LQKENI. This CDR3 is 15 amino acids long. V gave up 3 bases and J gave up 2 bases, with 14 bases separating them. CDR3: CASSPGGAGAYEQYF. The CDR3 region has the DNA TGTGCCAGCTCACCTGGGGGGGCAGGGGCCTACGAGCAGTACTTC.

The rearrangement joins TRBV11-1 to TRBJ2-7, with TRBD1 identical over 9 bases. CDR1 and CDR2 (germline): SGHAT, FQDESV (reference sequence). The junction had 2 bases not matched to a gene; V was cut back by 5 bases and J by 6 bases. The CDR3 is 12 amino acids. CDR3 sequence reads: CASSQTGGEQYF. The CDR3 nucleotides are TGTGCCAGCAGCCAGACAGGGGGCGAGCAGTACTTC.

The chain joins TRBV5-1 to TRBJ2-7; D is perhaps TRBD1 or TRBD2 (5 bases each). Per the germline V gene, CDR1 is SGHRS and CDR2 is YFSETQ. V lost 3 bases and J 2 bases, leaving 12 bases between the germline ends. The CDR3 covers 14 residues. In nucleotides, the CDR3 is TGCGCCAGCAGCTCCGGGACGGGTCCCTACGAGCAGTACTTC. Translation gives CASSSGTGPYEQYF. Using reference TRBV5-1 and TRBJ2-7 for the parts outside the CDR3, the full variable domain is KAGVTQTPRYLIKTRGQQVTLSCSPISGHRSVSWYQQTPGQGLQFLFEYFSETQRNKGNFPGRFSGRQFSNSRSEMNVSTLELGDSALYLCASSSGTGPYEQYFGPGTRLTVT.

The chain combines TRBV15 with TRBJ2-7; the D gene is possibly TRBD2 (5 bases). Germline V CDR1 and CDR2: LNHNV, YYDKDF (reference sequence). Between the trimmed V and J ends, which lost 3 bases and 2 bases, there was a span of 14 bases. The CDR3 length is 15 residues. The CDR3 sequence is CATSRELAETYEQYF. The CDR3 DNA reads TGTGCCACCAGCAGGGAGCTAGCTGAAACCTACGAGCAGTACTTC.

The chain employs TRBV27 and TRBJ1-6, with D hard to call. CDR1 and CDR2 (germline): MNHEY, SMNVEV (reference sequence). Trimming cost V 8 bases and J 5 bases, with 19 bases left between them. The length of the CDR3 is 16 residues. The chain's CDR3 is CASYQREDRDNSPLHF. CDR3 in DNA: TGTGCCAGCTACCAAAGGGAGGATAGGGATAATTCACCCCTCCACTTT.

The chain is built from TRBV18 and TRBJ2-3, with 8 bases lining up with TRBD2. CDR1 KGHSH and CDR2 LQKENI come from the germline V gene. After removal of 3 bases from V and 4 bases from J, the junction contained 9 bases not matched to a gene. This CDR3 contains 16 residues. CDR3 loop: CASSPYRGGPPDTQYF. CDR3 DNA: TGTGCCAGCTCACCTTATCGCGGGGGGCCCCCAGATACGCAGTATTTT.